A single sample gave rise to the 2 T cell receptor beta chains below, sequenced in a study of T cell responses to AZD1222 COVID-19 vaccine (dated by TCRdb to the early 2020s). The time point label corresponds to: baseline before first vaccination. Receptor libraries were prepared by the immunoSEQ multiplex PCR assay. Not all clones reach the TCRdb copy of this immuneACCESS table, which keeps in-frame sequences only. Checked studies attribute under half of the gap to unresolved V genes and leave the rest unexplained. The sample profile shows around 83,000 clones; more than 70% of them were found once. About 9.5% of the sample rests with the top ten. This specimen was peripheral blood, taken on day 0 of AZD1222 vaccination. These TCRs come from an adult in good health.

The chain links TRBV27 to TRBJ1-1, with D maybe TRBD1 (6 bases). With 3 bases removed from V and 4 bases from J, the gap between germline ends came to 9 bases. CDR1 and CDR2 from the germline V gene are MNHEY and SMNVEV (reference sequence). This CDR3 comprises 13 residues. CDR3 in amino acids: CASSFKGVTEAFF. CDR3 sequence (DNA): TGTGCCAGCAGTTTCAAGGGGGTCACTGAAGCTTTCTTT.

In DNA, the CDR3 is TGTGCCAGTAGTATTAGTCGGACAGGGTTCTACGAGCAGTACTTC. This sequence encodes CASSISRTGFYEQYF. V gene TRBV19 combines with J gene TRBJ2-7, with 8 bases that match TRBD1. With 3 bases clipped from V and 3 bases from J, the junction kept 7 bases outside the gene matches. Germline V CDR1 and CDR2: LNHDA, SQIVND (reference sequence). This CDR3 comprises 15 residues.